This TCR beta chain was identified during a study of technical replicates of blood from a few donors. Per germline, CDR1 SQVTM and CDR2 ANQGSEA. CDR3 length: 13 residues. V shed 6 bases and J 5 bases; nucleotides not matched to a gene: 8. Produced via immunoSEQ multiplex PCR; TCRdb's table is partial and in-frame only. Of more than 75,000 clones listed, roughly 94% are singletons. The gene calls are TRBV29-1 and TRBJ1-2; 8 bases agree with TRBD1. The TCR comes from a human donor in good health. Source material: T cells isolated from PBMCs. The CDR3 coding sequence is TGCAGCGTCAGCGGGACAGGAGATTATGGCTACACCTTC. Residues: CSVSGTGDYGYTF.